A single count supports the clone carrying this T cell receptor beta chain. The antigen is unknown. Libraries were prepared by immunoSEQ multiplex PCR; TCRdb keeps only in-frame clonotypes and omits some of them. The sample carries some 2 million clones, about 95% recorded once. The sample belongs to a study of shared clonotypes between healthy human individuals. CDR3 size: 12 residues. The germline CDR1 and CDR2 sequences are MNHNY and SVGAGI (reference sequence). Trimming left V 6 bases short and J 0 bases short, with 5 bases between. Whole-study findings and limits: Among a few donors, about 5% of naive CD4 clonotypes were found in common.

This chain links TRBV6-6 with TRBJ1-2; D unclear. The sequence came from a man younger than 35 in good health. Sequenced input: naive CD4+ T cells sorted from blood. As to subset: CD45RA+ positively selected. The CDR3, as DNA: TGTGCCAGCAGCCCGCCTAACTATGGCTACACCTTC. Protein sequence: CASSPPNYGYTF.